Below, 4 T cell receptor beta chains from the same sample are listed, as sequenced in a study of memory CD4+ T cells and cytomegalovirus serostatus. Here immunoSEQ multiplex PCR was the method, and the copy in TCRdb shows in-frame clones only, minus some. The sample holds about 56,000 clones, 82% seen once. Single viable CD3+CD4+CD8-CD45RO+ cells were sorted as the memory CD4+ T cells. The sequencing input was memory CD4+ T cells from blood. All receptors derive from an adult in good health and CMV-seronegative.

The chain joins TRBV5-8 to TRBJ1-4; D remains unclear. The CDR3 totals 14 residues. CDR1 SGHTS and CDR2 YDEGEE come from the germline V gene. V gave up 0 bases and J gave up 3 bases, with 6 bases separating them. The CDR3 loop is CASSLGQANEKLFF. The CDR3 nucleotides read TGTGCCAGCAGCTTGGGGCAGGCTAATGAAAAACTGTTTTTT.

CDR3 DNA sequence: TGTGCCACCGGGACCGACAGGAATTCACCCCTCCACTTT. Translation: CATGTDRNSPLHF. The genes are TRBV6-1 and TRBJ1-6; TRBD1 is a possible D gene (6 bases). This CDR3 has 13 amino acids. Germline V lookup: CDR1 MNHNS, CDR2 SASEGT. Between the trimmed V and J ends, which lost 10 bases and 7 bases, there was a span of 14 bases.

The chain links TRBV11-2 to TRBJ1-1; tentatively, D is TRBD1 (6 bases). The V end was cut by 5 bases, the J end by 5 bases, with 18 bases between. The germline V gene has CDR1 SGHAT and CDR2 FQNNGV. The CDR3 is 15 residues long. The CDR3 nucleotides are TGTGCCAGCAGCCTACAGGGAGGGAGGGGGACTGAAGCTTTCTTT. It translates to CASSLQGGRGTEAFF.

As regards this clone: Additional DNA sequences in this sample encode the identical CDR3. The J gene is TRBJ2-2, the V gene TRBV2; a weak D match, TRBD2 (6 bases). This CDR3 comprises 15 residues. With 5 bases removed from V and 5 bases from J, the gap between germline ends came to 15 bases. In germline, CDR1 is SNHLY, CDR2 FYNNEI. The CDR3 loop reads CASSPRTGGTGELFF. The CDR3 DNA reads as TGTGCCAGCAGTCCGCGGACTGGGGGGACCGGGGAGCTGTTTTTT.